This T cell receptor beta chain comes out of a study of shared clonotypes between healthy human individuals. The study, taken as a whole, reports: At large depth, rarefaction still showed sorted-subset sequencing to be incomplete. The study found lower generation probabilities in non-shared clonotypes than in those shared by all four donors.

As regards this clone: Its antigen is not known.

Original processing methods: Because ImmunoSEQ provided only junction sequences with no quality scores, the filtering differed. Some clones are missing from TCRdb's copy, which holds only in-frame ones; the method was immunoSEQ multiplex PCR. Clone size and V and J calls were adopted from that table, with D and trimming inferred from the DNA. The sample includes about 2 million clones, 90% to 95% seen only once; the top ten take under 0.15%. The germline V gene encodes CDR1 SGHRS and CDR2 YFSETQ. This CDR3 has 14 amino acids. V was pared by 5 bases and J by 4 bases, with 12 bases between. Source material: naive CD4+ T cells sorted from blood. Subset of the sample: CD45RA+ positively selected. The V and J genes are TRBV5-1 and TRBJ2-2; the D gene is possibly TRBD1 (6 bases). The receptor was derived from a young man in good health. The CDR3 region is CASRDSRSTGELFF. The DNA of the CDR3 is TGCGCCAGCAGGGACAGCCGAAGCACCGGGGAGCTGTTTTTT.